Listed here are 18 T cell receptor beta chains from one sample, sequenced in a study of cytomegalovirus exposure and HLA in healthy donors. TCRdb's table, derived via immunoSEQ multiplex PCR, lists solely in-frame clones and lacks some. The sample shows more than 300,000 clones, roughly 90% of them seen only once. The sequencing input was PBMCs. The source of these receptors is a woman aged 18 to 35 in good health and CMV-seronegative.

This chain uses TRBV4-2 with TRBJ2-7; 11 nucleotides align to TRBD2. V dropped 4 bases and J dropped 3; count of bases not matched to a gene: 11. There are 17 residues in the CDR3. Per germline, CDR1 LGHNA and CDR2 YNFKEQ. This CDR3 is CASSRNLPGLADYEQYF. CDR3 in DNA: TGTGCCAGCAGCCGGAACCTGCCGGGACTAGCGGACTACGAGCAGTACTTC.

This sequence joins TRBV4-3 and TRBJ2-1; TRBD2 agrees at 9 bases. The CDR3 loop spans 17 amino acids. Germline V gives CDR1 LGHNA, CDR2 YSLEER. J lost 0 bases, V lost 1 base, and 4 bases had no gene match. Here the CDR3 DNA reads TGCGCCAGCAGCCAAGGGCTAGCGGGACTCTCCTACAATGAGCAGTTCTTC. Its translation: CASSQGLAGLSYNEQFF.

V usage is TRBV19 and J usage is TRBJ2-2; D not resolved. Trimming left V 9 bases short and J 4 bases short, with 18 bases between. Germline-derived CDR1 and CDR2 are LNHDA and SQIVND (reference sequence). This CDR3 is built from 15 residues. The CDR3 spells CASSTDGGSTGELFF. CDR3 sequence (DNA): TGTGCCAGCAGCACCGACGGCGGATCCACCGGGGAGCTGTTTTTT.

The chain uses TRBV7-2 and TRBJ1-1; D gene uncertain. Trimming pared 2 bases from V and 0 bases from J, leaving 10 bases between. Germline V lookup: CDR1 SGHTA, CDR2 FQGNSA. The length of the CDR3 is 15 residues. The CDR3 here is CASSLYPNMNTEAFF. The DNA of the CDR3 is TGTGCCAGCAGCTTATACCCGAACATGAACACTGAAGCTTTCTTT.

CDR3 sequence (DNA): TGTGCCAGCAGTTCCCACCAAGATTATAGCAGCAATCAGCCCCAGCATTTT. Protein product: CASSSHQDYSSNQPQHF. The chain couples TRBV27 to TRBJ1-5; D ambiguous. The CDR3 runs 17 residues. Germline V CDR1 and CDR2: MNHEY, SMNVEV (reference sequence). Trimming removed 4 bases at V and 1 base at J, with 17 bases between.

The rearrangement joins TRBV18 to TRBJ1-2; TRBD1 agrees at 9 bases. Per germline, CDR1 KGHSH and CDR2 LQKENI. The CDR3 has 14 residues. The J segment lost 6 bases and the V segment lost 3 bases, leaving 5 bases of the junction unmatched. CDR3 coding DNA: TGTGCCAGCTCACCTCGACAGGGGGAAGATGGCTACACCTTC. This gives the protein CASSPRQGEDGYTF.

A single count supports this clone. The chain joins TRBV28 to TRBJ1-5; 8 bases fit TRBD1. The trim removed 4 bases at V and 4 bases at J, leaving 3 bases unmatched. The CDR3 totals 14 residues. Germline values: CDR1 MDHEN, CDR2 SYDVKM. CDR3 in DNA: TGTGCCAGCAGTTCAGGGGGCCTAAATCAGCCCCAGCATTTT. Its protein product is CASSSGGLNQPQHF.

The CDR3 spells CATATGGDTEAFF. The CDR3 region has the DNA TGTGCCACAGCGACAGGGGGTGACACTGAAGCTTTCTTT. V is TRBV9 and J is TRBJ1-1, with 9 positions matching TRBD1. The CDR3 loop spans 13 amino acids. CDR1 SGDLS and CDR2 YYNGEE come from the germline V gene. The V segment lost 9 bases and the J segment 3 bases; nucleotides outside the gene matches: 6. Together with reference TRBV9 and TRBJ1-1, the CDR3 gives the full variable domain: DSGVTQTPKHLITATGQRVTLRCSPRSGDLSVYWYQQSLDQGLQFLIQYYNGEERAKGNILERFSAQQFPDLHSELNLSSLELGDSALYFCATATGGDTEAFFGQGTRLTVV.

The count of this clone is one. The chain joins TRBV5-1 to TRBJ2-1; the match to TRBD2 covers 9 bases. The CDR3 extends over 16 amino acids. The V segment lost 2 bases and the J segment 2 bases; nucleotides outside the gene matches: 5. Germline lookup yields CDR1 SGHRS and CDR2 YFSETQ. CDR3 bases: TGCGCCAGCAGCTTTTTGGCTAGCGGGACCTACAATGAGCAGTTCTTC. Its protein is CASSFLASGTYNEQFF.

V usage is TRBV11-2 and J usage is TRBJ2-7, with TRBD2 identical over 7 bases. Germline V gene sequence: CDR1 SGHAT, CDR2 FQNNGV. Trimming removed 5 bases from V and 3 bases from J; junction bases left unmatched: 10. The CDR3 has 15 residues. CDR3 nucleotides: TGTGCCAGCAGCACCCGCGGGGGATTTAGCTACGAGCAGTACTTC. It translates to CASSTRGGFSYEQYF.

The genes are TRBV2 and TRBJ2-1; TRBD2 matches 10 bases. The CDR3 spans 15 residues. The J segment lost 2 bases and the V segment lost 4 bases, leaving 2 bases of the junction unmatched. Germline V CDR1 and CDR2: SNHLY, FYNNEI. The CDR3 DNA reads TGTGCCAGCAGTGGGGGACTAGCGACCTACAATGAGCAGTTCTTC. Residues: CASSGGLATYNEQFF. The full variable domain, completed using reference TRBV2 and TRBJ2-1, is EPEVTQTPSHQVTQMGQEVILRCVPISNHLYFYWYRQILGQKVEFLVSFYNNEISEKSEIFDDQFSVERPDGSNFTLKIRSTKLEDSAMYFCASSGGLATYNEQFFGPGTRLTVL.

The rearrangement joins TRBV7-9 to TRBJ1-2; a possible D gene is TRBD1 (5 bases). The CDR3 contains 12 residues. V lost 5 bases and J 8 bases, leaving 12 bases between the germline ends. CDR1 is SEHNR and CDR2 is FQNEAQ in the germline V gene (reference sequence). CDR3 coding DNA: TGTGCCAGCAGCCCGGGGGGGAACGGCTACACCTTC. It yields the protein CASSPGGNGYTF.

The CDR3 DNA follows: TGCGCCAGCAGCCGGGGACAGGGGAACACCGGGGAGCTGTTTTTT. Translation gives CASSRGQGNTGELFF. The genes are TRBV5-1 and TRBJ2-2, with 9 positions matching TRBD1. V lost 4 bases and J lost 1; bases outside the gene matches: 2. The CDR3 is 15 amino acids. CDR1 SGHRS and CDR2 YFSETQ come from the germline V gene. Full variable domain (outside the CDR3, taken from reference TRBV5-1 and TRBJ2-2): KAGVTQTPRYLIKTRGQQVTLSCSPISGHRSVSWYQQTPGQGLQFLFEYFSETQRNKGNFPGRFSGRQFSNSRSEMNVSTLELGDSALYLCASSRGQGNTGELFFGEGSRLTVL.

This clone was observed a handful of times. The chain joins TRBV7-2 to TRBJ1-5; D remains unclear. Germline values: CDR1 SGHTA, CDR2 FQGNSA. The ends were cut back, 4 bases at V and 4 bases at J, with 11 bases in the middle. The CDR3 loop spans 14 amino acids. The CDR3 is CASSSRGGNQPQHF. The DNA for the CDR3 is TGTGCCAGCAGCTCCCGTGGCGGTAATCAGCCCCAGCATTTT.

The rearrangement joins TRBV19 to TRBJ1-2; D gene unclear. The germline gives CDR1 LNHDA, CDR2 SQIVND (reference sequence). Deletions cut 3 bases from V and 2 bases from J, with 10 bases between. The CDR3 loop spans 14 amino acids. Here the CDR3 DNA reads TGTGCCAGTAGTATCTCTTCCGGGAACTATGGCTACACCTTC. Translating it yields CASSISSGNYGYTF.

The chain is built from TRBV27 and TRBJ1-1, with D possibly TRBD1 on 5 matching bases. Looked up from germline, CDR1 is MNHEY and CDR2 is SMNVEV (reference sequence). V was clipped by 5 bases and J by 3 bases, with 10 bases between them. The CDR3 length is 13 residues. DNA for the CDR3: TGTGCCAGCAGTCCACAGGATTACACTGAAGCTTTCTTT. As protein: CASSPQDYTEAFF.

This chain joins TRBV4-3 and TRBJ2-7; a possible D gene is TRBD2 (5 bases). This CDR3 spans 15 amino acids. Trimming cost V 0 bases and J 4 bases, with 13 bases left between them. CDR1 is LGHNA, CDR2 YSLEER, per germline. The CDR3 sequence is CASSQEVATPYEQYF. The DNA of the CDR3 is TGCGCCAGCAGCCAAGAGGTAGCGACACCGTACGAGCAGTACTTC.

In nucleotides, the CDR3 is TGTGCCAGCGGGAGGGCCCATATAAATGAGCAGTTCTTC. It is translated as CASGRAHINEQFF. The J gene is TRBJ2-1, the V gene TRBV2; 7 bases map to TRBD2. J was trimmed by 7 bases and V by 8 bases; bases with no gene match: 8. Germline V CDR1 and CDR2: SNHLY, FYNNEI. This CDR3 has 13 amino acids.